Each of the 2 T cell receptor beta chains below was sequenced from the same sample in a study of OX40 agonist ivuxolimab in advanced cancers. TCRdb's table, derived via immunoSEQ multiplex PCR, lists solely in-frame clones and lacks some. This table has 65,000 to 95,000 clones, around 92% appearing once. This specimen was CD4+ or CD8+ T cells sorted from blood, taken in a trial of the OX40 agonist ivuxolimab. The source is an adult with an advanced solid tumor such as melanoma, head and neck, liver or kidney cancer.

The chain uses TRBV5-1 and TRBJ1-4; no clear D. The V gene lost 0 bases and the J gene lost 5 bases, with 11 bases spanning the gap. CDR1 SGHRS and CDR2 YFSETQ come from the germline V gene. CDR3 size: 15 residues. This CDR3 is CASSLGTDGNEKLFF. The CDR3 region has the DNA TGCGCCAGCAGCTTGGGGACGGACGGAAATGAAAAACTGTTTTTT.

This clone was recorded once. The CDR3 reads CASRPDVANEKLFF. The CDR3 nucleotides read TGCGCCAGCAGACCGGACGTGGCTAATGAAAAACTGTTTTTT. The chain carries TRBV5-1 and TRBJ1-4, with D hard to call. The CDR3 is made up of 14 amino acids. Looked up from germline, CDR1 is SGHRS and CDR2 is YFSETQ. Trimming removed 5 bases from V and 3 bases from J, with 11 bases in between.